Listed below are T cell receptor beta chains from one sample, sequenced in a study of blood T cell repertoires in COVID-19. The protocol was immunoSEQ multiplex PCR, while the TCRdb copy is restricted to in-frame clones and leaves out a portion. The sample lists around 300,000 clones, 90% occurring once. The specimen sequenced was PBMCs or T cells enriched from blood (not recorded which). These receptors all stem from a woman under 30 with acute COVID-19. Each CDR3 is given with its conserved first and last residue. The order of the fields is clone size, D gene, CDR3 length, J gene, V gene, CDR3 protein, CDR3 DNA. D genes are given only for firm matches. Size tells how often a clone was seen (once, few, many) or the class of an expanded clone, and some rows leave it out.

- | - | 14 | TRBJ1-1 | TRBV5-4 | CASSPKQGNTEAFF | TGTGCCAGCAGCCCAAAACAGGGGAACACTGAAGCTTTCTTT
- | TRBD2 | 17 | TRBJ2-3 | TRBV27 | CASSPLLAGEGTDTQYF | TGTGCCAGCAGTCCACTACTAGCGGGAGAGGGCACAGATACGCAGTATTTT
- | TRBD2 | 16 | TRBJ2-3 | TRBV6-2/TRBV6-3 | CASSYGLAGGPNTQYF | TGTGCCAGCAGTTACGGACTAGCGGGAGGGCCGAATACGCAGTATTTT
- | TRBD2 | 15 | TRBJ2-3 | TRBV9 | CASSEWTSGTDTQYF | TGTGCCAGCAGCGAGTGGACTAGCGGCACAGATACGCAGTATTTT
few | TRBD1 | 15 | TRBJ2-7 | TRBV6-5 | CASSLRPGTGHEQYF | TGTGCCAGCAGCCTCAGACCCGGGACAGGCCACGAGCAGTACTTC
few | TRBD1 | 15 | TRBJ1-5 | TRBV6-1 | CASSEERQGRQPQHF | TGTGCCAGCAGTGAAGAACGACAGGGGCGCCAGCCCCAGCATTTT
- | - | 17 | TRBJ1-1 | TRBV7-2 | CASSFTGWRDVNTEAFF | TGTGCCAGCAGCTTTACTGGCTGGCGGGACGTGAACACTGAAGCTTTCTTT
- | TRBD1 | 16 | TRBJ2-1 | TRBV7-8 | CASSLARRGSYNEQFF | TGTGCCAGCAGCTTAGCGCGCAGGGGGTCCTACAATGAGCAGTTCTTC
- | - | 14 | TRBJ1-2 | TRBV18 | CASSPNLRRDGYTF | TGTGCCAGCTCACCTAATCTCCGAAGAGATGGCTACACCTTC
- | - | 14 | TRBJ1-6 | TRBV9 | CASSGDTYNSPLHF | TGTGCCAGCAGCGGCGACACCTATAATTCACCCCTCCACTTT
- | TRBD2 | 12 | TRBJ2-2 | TRBV2 | CASEREAGELFF | TGTGCCAGCGAGCGGGAGGCCGGGGAGCTGTTTTTT
- | - | 15 | TRBJ1-6 | TRBV10-3 | CAIRRFYDRAESLHF | TGTGCCATCAGGAGGTTTTACGACCGTGCGGAATCCCTCCACTTT
- | TRBD1 | 14 | TRBJ1-2 | TRBV7-2 | CASSPMTGGYGYTF | TGTGCCAGCAGCCCGATGACAGGGGGCTATGGCTACACCTTC
- | - | 13 | TRBJ2-1 | TRBV7-3 | CASSLNSYNEQFF | TGTGCCAGCAGCTTAAACTCGTACAATGAGCAGTTCTTC
- | TRBD2 | 16 | TRBJ2-1 | TRBV7-9 | CASSKVAGVDDNEQFF | TGTGCCAGCAGCAAAGTAGCGGGAGTGGACGACAATGAGCAGTTCTTC
- | - | 15 | TRBJ1-3 | TRBV6-5 | CASSSDRNSGNTIYF | TGTGCCAGCAGCTCCGACAGGAACTCTGGAAACACCATATATTTT
- | TRBD2 | 16 | TRBJ2-7 | TRBV30 | CAWGGRTSSLAYEQYF | TGTGCCTGGGGGGGGAGGACTAGTTCCTTAGCCTACGAGCAGTACTTC
- | - | 15 | TRBJ2-1 | TRBV10-2 | CASGRGEGSYNEQFF | TGCGCCAGCGGAAGAGGAGAAGGCTCCTACAATGAGCAGTTCTTC
- | - | 13 | TRBJ1-5 | TRBV18 | CASSPRDNQPQHF | TGTGCCAGCTCACCGCGGGACAATCAGCCCCAGCATTTT
- | TRBD2 | 15 | TRBJ2-7 | TRBV28 | CASRNRLADTYEQYF | TGTGCCAGCAGAAACCGACTAGCGGACACCTACGAGCAGTACTTC
- | TRBD2 | 16 | TRBJ2-1 | TRBV9 | CASSVSPGGGRNEQFF | TGTGCCAGCAGCGTATCCCCGGGAGGGGGAAGGAATGAGCAGTTCTTC
- | - | 15 | TRBJ2-2 | TRBV7-9 | CASSFGFVDTGELFF | TGTGCCAGCAGCTTTGGCTTCGTGGACACCGGGGAGCTGTTTTTT
- | TRBD2 | 16 | TRBJ2-1 | TRBV5-6 | CASSLNSGRIYNEQFF | TGTGCCAGCAGCTTAAATAGCGGGAGGATCTACAATGAGCAGTTCTTC
- | - | 16 | TRBJ2-5 | TRBV9 | CASSVRGTPGAETQYF | TGTGCCAGCAGCGTTCGAGGGACACCAGGCGCAGAGACCCAGTACTTC
once | - | 14 | TRBJ1-5 | TRBV7-8 | CASSLVRDNQPQHF | TGTGCCAGCAGCTTAGTCAGGGACAATCAGCCCCAGCATTTT
- | TRBD2 | 21 | TRBJ2-5 | TRBV9 | CASSVSRLIGAGEGPQETQYF | TGTGCCAGCAGCGTCAGTCGGCTTATAGGAGCGGGAGAGGGTCCACAAGAGACCCAGTACTTC
- | - | 16 | TRBJ1-1 | TRBV2 | CASSVPRRGRNTEAFF | TGTGCCAGCAGTGTGCCCCGGAGAGGTCGGAACACTGAAGCTTTCTTT
- | - | 13 | TRBJ1-1 | TRBV4-1 | CASSHRVDTEAFF | TGCGCCAGCAGCCACAGGGTTGACACTGAAGCTTTCTTT
- | - | 15 | TRBJ1-3 | TRBV5-1 | CASSYQTGSGNTIYF | TGCGCCAGCAGCTATCAGACAGGCTCTGGAAACACCATATATTTT
once | - | 16 | TRBJ2-3 | TRBV11-2 | CASSQLRGRRPDTQYF | TGTGCCAGCAGCCAGCTTCGAGGGAGAAGGCCAGATACGCAGTATTTT
many | - | 13 | TRBJ1-1 | TRBV19 | CASSINSNTEAFF | TGTGCCAGTAGTATTAACTCGAACACTGAAGCTTTCTTT
- | TRBD2 | 15 | TRBJ2-1 | TRBV9 | CASSERGSSYNEQFF | TGTGCCAGCAGCGAGCGGGGTAGCTCCTACAATGAGCAGTTCTTC
- | TRBD2 | 15 | TRBJ2-1 | TRBV29-1 | CSVVLRLAGRGEQFF | TGCAGCGTAGTCTTACGACTAGCGGGGAGAGGTGAGCAGTTCTTC
- | TRBD2 | 16 | TRBJ2-3 | TRBV28 | CASSLSAGGGTDTQYF | TGTGCCAGCAGTTTATCGGCGGGAGGTGGGACAGATACGCAGTATTTT
- | TRBD1 | 14 | TRBJ2-2 | TRBV5-8 | CASSLQGATGELFF | TGTGCCAGCAGCTTGCAGGGGGCGACCGGGGAGCTGTTTTTT
few | - | 14 | TRBJ1-2 | TRBV29-1 | CSVGERVVNYGYTF | TGCAGCGTTGGCGAGCGTGTAGTTAACTATGGCTACACCTTC
- | TRBD1 | 16 | TRBJ2-7 | TRBV6-5 | CASSYGYGTGGTEQYF | TGTGCCAGCAGTTACGGGTATGGGACAGGTGGGACCGAGCAGTACTTC
- | - | 15 | TRBJ2-5 | TRBV7-2 | CASSLGRGRGETQYF | TGTGCCAGCAGCTTAGGGAGGGGGCGTGGAGAGACCCAGTACTTC
- | - | 15 | TRBJ1-1 | TRBV21-1 | CASRTEKLMNTEAFF | TGTGCCAGCAGAACGGAGAAACTAATGAACACTGAAGCTTTCTTT
few | TRBD2 | 16 | TRBJ2-1 | TRBV25-1 | CASSEARSGIFDEQFF | TGTGCCAGCAGTGAAGCCCGGAGCGGGATTTTCGATGAGCAGTTCTTC
- | TRBD1 | 11 | TRBJ2-7 | TRBV30 | CATGQGYEQYF | TGTGCCACAGGACAGGGCTACGAGCAGTACTTC
once | - | 13 | TRBJ1-1 | TRBV7-9 | CASSLASGPEAFF | TGTGCCAGCAGCTTAGCGTCAGGCCCTGAAGCTTTCTTT
- | TRBD1 | 18 | TRBJ1-1 | TRBV7-9 | CASSSLNGAGGLRTEAFF | TGTGCCAGCAGCTCCCTAAACGGGGCAGGGGGTCTGAGGACTGAAGCTTTCTTT
- | - | 16 | TRBJ2-6 | TRBV4-3 | CASSQVGVSGANVLTF | TGCGCCAGCAGCCAAGTTGGAGTTTCTGGGGCCAACGTCCTGACTTTC
- | TRBD1 | 16 | TRBJ2-7 | TRBV7-2 | CASSFLRTGGYGEQYF | TGTGCCAGCAGCTTTCTGCGGACAGGCGGTTACGGCGAGCAGTACTTC
few | - | 19 | TRBJ1-1 | TRBV6-1 | CASSELPGGAGTARTEAFF | TGTGCCAGCAGTGAATTACCCGGTGGGGCGGGGACGGCTCGCACTGAAGCTTTCTTT
- | - | 12 | TRBJ1-2 | TRBV28 | CASKRTAYGYTF | TGTGCCAGCAAAAGGACAGCCTATGGCTACACCTTC
- | - | 13 | TRBJ2-5 | TRBV28 | CASSSPSTETQYF | TGTGCCAGCAGTTCACCTTCTACAGAGACCCAGTACTTC
- | - | 17 | TRBJ1-6 | TRBV4-1 | CASSPGLISGPNSPLHF | TGCGCCAGCAGCCCTGGTTTGATATCGGGTCCCAATTCACCCCTCCACTTT
- | TRBD2 | 16 | TRBJ2-3 | TRBV4-1 | CASSPRTSGRTDTQYF | TGCGCCAGCAGCCCCCGGACTAGCGGACGCACAGATACGCAGTATTTT
- | - | 15 | TRBJ2-5 | TRBV5-1 | CASSNGTLGQETQYF | TGCGCCAGCAGCAACGGGACTTTGGGGCAAGAGACCCAGTACTTC